The 19 T cell receptor beta chains reported below all come from one sample, sequenced in a study of T cell repertoires in cytomegalovirus infection. One entry per CDR3 protein, called by TCRdb with MiXCR from the reads. This sample has around 440,000 distinct CDR3 sequences; about 11% occur once, and the top ten carry approximately 10%. The sequenced sample consisted of PBMCs. All receptors come from a human donor in good health (CMV status not recorded). Some clones in this sample may be carry-over from other donors' samples.

J is TRBJ2-3 and V is TRBV30; 7 bases map to TRBD1. Germline V gene data show CDR1 as GTSNPN and CDR2 as SVGIG (reference sequence). V shed 4 bases and J 0 bases; nucleotides not matched to a gene: 4. This CDR3 contains 14 residues. CDR3 coding DNA: TGTGCCTGGAATCCGGGACAGAGCACAGATACGCAGTATTTT. This encodes CAWNPGQSTDTQYF. The complete variable domain, with remaining parts taken from reference TRBV30 and TRBJ2-3, reads SQTIHQWPATLVQPVGSPLSLECTVEGTSNPNLYWYRQAAGRGLQLLFYSVGIGQISSEVPQNLSASRPQDRQFILSSKKLLLSDSGFYLCAWNPGQSTDTQYFGPGTRLTVL.

This clonotype was counted ten times or more. The rearrangement joins TRBV6-5 to TRBJ2-7; 9 bases match TRBD1. CDR3 length: 13 residues. The V segment lost 4 bases and the J segment 7 bases; nucleotides outside the gene matches: 5. The germline V gene encodes CDR1 MNHEY and CDR2 SVGAGI. Here the CDR3 DNA reads TGTGCCAGCAGTTCCACCGGGACAGGGGAGCAGTACTTC. Its protein product is CASSSTGTGEQYF.

Many counts were recorded for this clonotype. J is TRBJ2-1 and V is TRBV19; no firm D call. CDR1 and CDR2 from the germline V gene are LNHDA and SQIVND (reference sequence). V lost 4 bases, J lost 8 bases, and 27 bases lay in between. The CDR3 covers 18 residues. CDR3 nucleotides: TGTGCCAGTAGTACCCCAACTGACGCGCCAACCCTTTCAGATGAGCAGTTCTTC. Translation gives CASSTPTDAPTLSDEQFF. The whole variable domain, remainder taken from reference TRBV19 and TRBJ2-1, is DGGITQSPKYLFRKEGQNVTLSCEQNLNHDAMYWYRQDPGQGLRLIYYSQIVNDFQKGDIAEGYSVSREKKESFPLTVTSAQKNPTAFYLCASSTPTDAPTLSDEQFFGPGTRLTVL.

This clonotype was seen repeatedly, ten times or more. CDR3 loop: CASSPREGVAGGKVKNIQYF. The CDR3 DNA is TGTGCCAGCAGCCCCCGCGAAGGAGTAGCGGGGGGGAAGGTCAAAAACATTCAGTACTTC. The V call is TRBV7-2, the J call TRBJ2-4, with 11 bases identical to TRBD2. Germline-derived CDR1 and CDR2 are SGHTA and FQGNSA. CDR3 length: 20 amino acids. Losses at the gene ends were 5 bases for V and 3 bases for J; bases not matched to a gene: 18.

In this sample, this clonotype turned up many times. The chain employs TRBV7-2 and TRBJ2-2; 8 positions agree with TRBD2. The CDR3 spans 16 residues. After removal of 6 bases from V and 4 bases from J, the junction contained 10 bases not matched to a gene. Germline V CDR1 and CDR2: SGHTA, FQGNSA. CDR3 residues: CASSSSGRLVTGELFF. CDR3 in DNA: TGTGCCAGCAGTTCAAGCGGGAGATTGGTCACCGGGGAGCTGTTTTTT.

The table lists this clonotype with many counts. The chain links TRBV2 to TRBJ1-1; perhaps TRBD1 as D (5 bases). The CDR3 consists of 19 residues. CDR1 and CDR2 from the germline V gene are SNHLY and FYNNEI. With 6 bases removed from V and 4 bases from J, the gap between germline ends came to 30 bases. The chain's CDR3 is CASRGGRSSRRGISTEAFF. The CDR3 DNA reads TGTGCCAGCAGGGGAGGGCGCTCGTCTAGACGGGGCATTTCCACTGAAGCTTTCTTT.

This clonotype was seen many times. V and J are TRBV4-1 and TRBJ2-2; possible D gene TRBD2, 6 bases. The CDR3 runs to 16 residues. The germline V and J ends were trimmed by 3 bases and 0 bases, with 11 bases remaining between them. Germline assignment: CDR1 MGHRA and CDR2 YSYEKL. The CDR3 sequence: CASSHFSGTNTGELFF. As DNA, the CDR3 is TGCGCCAGCAGCCACTTTAGCGGAACGAACACCGGGGAGCTGTTTTTT.

This clonotype was detected ten times or more. This sequence joins TRBV11-2 and TRBJ1-4; D is unresolved. CDR1 and CDR2 (germline): SGHAT, FQNNGV. Trimming stripped 5 bases from V and 0 bases from J, with 16 bases between. This CDR3 has 17 amino acids. CDR3 sequence: CASSRSGISATNEKLFF. CDR3 DNA sequence: TGTGCCAGCAGCCGCAGCGGGATCTCTGCAACTAATGAAAAACTGTTTTTT.

This clonotype was seen at least ten times. The V gene is TRBV6-5, the J gene TRBJ1-2; TRBD1 matches 9 bases. This CDR3 comprises 13 residues. V gave up 8 bases and J gave up 5 bases; unmatched junction bases: 6. The V gene's germline CDR1 is MNHEY and CDR2 SVGAGI. The CDR3 DNA sequence: TGTGCCAGCCGCGAACAGGGGGCATATGGCTACACCTTC. Translated: CASREQGAYGYTF.

This clonotype was counted only a few times. This chain joins TRBV2 and TRBJ1-6; no definite D call. This CDR3 spans 11 amino acids. CDR1 SNHLY and CDR2 FYNNEI come from the germline V gene. Trimming stripped 6 bases from V and 9 bases from J, with 6 bases between. The CDR3 DNA reads TGTGCCAGCAGCCAGGCTTCACCCCTCCACTTT. Amino acids: CASSQASPLHF.

The CDR3 DNA follows: TGTGCCAGCATCGGGTGGGTCGGGAATGAGCAGTTCTTC. It translates to CASIGWVGNEQFF. The chain joins TRBV5-5 to TRBJ2-1; D is ambiguous. Per the germline V gene, CDR1 is SGHKS and CDR2 is YYEKEE (reference sequence). Between the trimmed V and J ends, which lost 6 bases and 7 bases, there was a span of 14 bases. The CDR3 runs to 13 residues.

This clonotype was detected many times. This rearrangement joins TRBV7-3 to TRBJ2-1; no clear D gene. There are 14 residues in the CDR3. Germline lookup yields CDR1 SGHTA and CDR2 FQGTGA. Deletions cut 5 bases from V and 6 bases from J, with 14 bases between. CDR3 region: CASSRTSQSNEQFF. As DNA, the CDR3 is TGTGCCAGCAGCCGCACTTCCCAGTCCAATGAGCAGTTCTTC.

As regards this clonotype: It is likely a read error, because the conserved phenylalanine at the end of the CDR3 is missing. It is unclear where the CDR3 begins or ends on the DNA, so no DNA is shown, and the CDR3 is as TCRdb lists it. The chain employs TRBV20-1 and TRBJ1-1; the table names TRBD1, a call not compared with the DNA. Germline V gene lookup returns CDR1 DFQATT and CDR2 SNEGSKA (reference sequence). The CDR3 sequence runs 12 residues, both termini included. The CDR3 protein is CSAREVEGRLAG.

The table lists this clonotype with many counts. The J gene is TRBJ1-1, the V gene TRBV7-2, with unresolved D. CDR3 size: 14 residues. Trimming took 1 base from V and 0 from J, leaving 6 bases between them. Germline V gene lookup returns CDR1 SGHTA and CDR2 FQGNSA. CDR3 protein: CASSLGPLNTEAFF. CDR3 nucleotides: TGTGCCAGCAGCTTAGGACCGCTGAACACTGAAGCTTTCTTT.

This clonotype was recorded many times. The chain carries TRBV11-2 and TRBJ2-5; 7 bases align to TRBD1. This CDR3 has 15 residues. Trimming removed 4 bases from V and 2 bases from J; junction bases left unmatched: 7. CDR1 SGHAT and CDR2 FQNNGV come from the germline V gene. The CDR3 DNA is TGTGCCAGCAGCTCCCGGGACAGAAGTCAAGAGACCCAGTACTTC. It codes for CASSSRDRSQETQYF.

This clonotype was picked up many times. The V gene is TRBV7-2, the J gene TRBJ1-2; D unresolved. The CDR3 is 15 residues long. Germline V CDR1 and CDR2: SGHTA, FQGNSA. V lost 1 base and J 2 bases, leaving 11 bases between the germline ends. As DNA, the CDR3 is TGTGCCAGCAGCTTAGAGGTGGCGCGGAACTATGGCTACACCTTC. The encoded protein is CASSLEVARNYGYTF. The whole variable domain, remainder taken from reference TRBV7-2 and TRBJ1-2, is GAGVSQSPSNKVTEKGKDVELRCDPISGHTALYWYRQSLGQGLEFLIYFQGNSAPDKSGLPSDRFSAERTGGSVSTLTIQRTQQEDSAVYLCASSLEVARNYGYTFGSGTRLTVV.

Here the CDR3 reads CASSLTLADNYNEQFF. The CDR3 region has the DNA TGTGCCAGCAGTTTAACACTAGCGGATAACTACAATGAGCAGTTCTTC. The gene calls are TRBV28 and TRBJ2-1; 8 bases are a match to TRBD2. The germline gives CDR1 MDHEN, CDR2 SYDVKM. Trimming cost V 2 bases and J 3 bases; bases outside gene matches: 6. The CDR3 loop spans 16 amino acids.

This clonotype was seen at least ten times. The V gene is TRBV28, the J gene TRBJ1-6; 7 positions agree with TRBD1. Per the germline V gene, CDR1 is MDHEN and CDR2 is SYDVKM. CDR3 length: 15 amino acids. The junction had 8 bases not matched to a gene; V was cut back by 5 bases and J by 7 bases. The CDR3 DNA reads as TGTGCCAGCAGTCCCTCGACAGGGCTCAATTCACCCCTCCACTTT. Its translation: CASSPSTGLNSPLHF.

This clonotype appeared many times. V and J are TRBV28 and TRBJ1-1; D not resolved. Germline V gives CDR1 MDHEN, CDR2 SYDVKM. V was clipped by 2 bases and J by 1 base, with 5 bases between them. The CDR3 spans 13 residues. The CDR3 here is CASSLRRNTEAFF. CDR3 nucleotide sequence: TGTGCCAGCAGTTTACGGCGGAACACTGAAGCTTTCTTT.